This T cell receptor beta chain was documented in a study of blood T cell repertoires in COVID-19. Germline CDR1 and CDR2: SGHTA and FQGNSA. V was pared by 4 bases and J by 5 bases, with 6 bases of the junction left unmatched. The CDR3 loop spans 15 amino acids. Sequencing used immunoSEQ multiplex PCR; TCRdb keeps in-frame clones, though not all of them. The sample shows more than 300,000 clones, nearly 90% of them seen only once. The sequencing sample was made of peripheral blood. J is TRBJ2-2 and V is TRBV7-2, with 8 positions matching TRBD1. This receptor was taken from a woman aged 40 to 50 with COVID-19, enrolled during active disease. This chain's CDR3 is CASSSGDRRTGELFF. The CDR3, as DNA: TGTGCCAGCAGCTCTGGGGACAGGCGAACCGGGGAGCTGTTTTTT.